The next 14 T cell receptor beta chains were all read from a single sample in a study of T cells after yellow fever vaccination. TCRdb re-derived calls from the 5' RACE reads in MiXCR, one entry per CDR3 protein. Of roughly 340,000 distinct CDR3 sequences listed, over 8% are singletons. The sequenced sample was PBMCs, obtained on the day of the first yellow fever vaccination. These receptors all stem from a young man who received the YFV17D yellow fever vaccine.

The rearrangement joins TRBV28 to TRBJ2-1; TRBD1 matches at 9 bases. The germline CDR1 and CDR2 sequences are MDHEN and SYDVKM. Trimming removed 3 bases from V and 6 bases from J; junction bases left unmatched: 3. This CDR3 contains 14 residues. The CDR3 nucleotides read TGTGCCAGCAGTTTTCCGGACAGGGGCAATGAGCAGTTCTTC. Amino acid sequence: CASSFPDRGNEQFF. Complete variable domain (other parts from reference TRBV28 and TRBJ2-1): DVKVTQSSRYLVKRTGEKVFLECVQDMDHENMFWYRQDPGLGLRLIYFSYDVKMKEKGDIPEGYSVSREKKERFSLILESASTNQTSMYLCASSFPDRGNEQFFGPGTRLTVL.

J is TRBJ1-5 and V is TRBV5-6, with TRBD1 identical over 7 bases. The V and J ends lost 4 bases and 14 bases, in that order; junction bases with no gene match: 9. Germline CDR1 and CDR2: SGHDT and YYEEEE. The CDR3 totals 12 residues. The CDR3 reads CASSRGGDRKHF. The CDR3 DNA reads TGTGCCAGCAGCCGGGGGGGGGACAGAAAGCATTTT.

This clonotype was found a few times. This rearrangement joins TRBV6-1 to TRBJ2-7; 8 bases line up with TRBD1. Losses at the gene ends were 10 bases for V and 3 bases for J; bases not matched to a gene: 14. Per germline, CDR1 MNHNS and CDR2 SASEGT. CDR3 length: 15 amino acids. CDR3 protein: CATRNTRGLDYEQYF. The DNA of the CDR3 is TGTGCCACCAGGAACACCAGGGGGCTTGACTACGAGCAGTACTTC.

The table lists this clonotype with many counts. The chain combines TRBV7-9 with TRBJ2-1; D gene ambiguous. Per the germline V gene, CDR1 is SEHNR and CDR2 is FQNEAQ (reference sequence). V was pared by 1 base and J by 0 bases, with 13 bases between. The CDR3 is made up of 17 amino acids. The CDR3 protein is CASSLEAAGSSYNEQFF. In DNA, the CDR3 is TGTGCCAGCAGCTTAGAGGCAGCCGGTAGCTCCTACAATGAGCAGTTCTTC.

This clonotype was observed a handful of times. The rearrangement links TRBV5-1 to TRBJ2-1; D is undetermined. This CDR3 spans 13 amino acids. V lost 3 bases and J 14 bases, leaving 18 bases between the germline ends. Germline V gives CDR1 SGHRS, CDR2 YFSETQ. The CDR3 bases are TGCGCCAGCAGCTCTACCGCCTTCGTTGTAAAGTTCTTC. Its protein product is CASSSTAFVVKFF.

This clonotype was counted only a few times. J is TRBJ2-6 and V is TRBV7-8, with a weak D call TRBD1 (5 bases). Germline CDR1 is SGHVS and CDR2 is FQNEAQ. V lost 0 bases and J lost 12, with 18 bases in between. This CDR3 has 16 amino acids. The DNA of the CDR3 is TGTGCCAGCAGCTTAGCAGGGGTTGTGATGGGAATCGTCCTGACTTTC. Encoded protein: CASSLAGVVMGIVLTF. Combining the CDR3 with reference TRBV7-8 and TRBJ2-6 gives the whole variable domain GAGVSQSPRYKVAKRGQDVALRCDPISGHVSLFWYQQALGQGPEFLTYFQNEAQLDKSGLPSDRFFAERPEGSVSTLKIQRTQQEDSAVYLCASSLAGVVMGIVLTFGAGSRLTVL.

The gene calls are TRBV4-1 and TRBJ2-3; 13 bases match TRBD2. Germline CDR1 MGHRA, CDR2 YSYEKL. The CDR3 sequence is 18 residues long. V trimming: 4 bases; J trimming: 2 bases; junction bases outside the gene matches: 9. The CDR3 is CASSPGTSGDTLTDTQYF. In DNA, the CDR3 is TGCGCCAGCAGCCCCGGGACTAGCGGGGATACCCTCACAGATACGCAGTATTTT.

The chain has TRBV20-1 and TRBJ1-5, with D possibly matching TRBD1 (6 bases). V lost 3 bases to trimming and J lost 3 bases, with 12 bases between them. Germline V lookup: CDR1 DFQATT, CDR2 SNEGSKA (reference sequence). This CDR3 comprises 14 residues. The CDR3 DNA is TGCAGTGCTAGCGACAGGACTTCCAATCAGCCCCAGCATTTT. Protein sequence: CSASDRTSNQPQHF.

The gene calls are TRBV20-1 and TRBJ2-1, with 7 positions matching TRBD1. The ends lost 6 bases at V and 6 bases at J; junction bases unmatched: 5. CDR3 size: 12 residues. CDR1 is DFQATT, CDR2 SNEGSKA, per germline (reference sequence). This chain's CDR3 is CSATDRSNEQFF. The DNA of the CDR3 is TGCAGTGCAACGGACAGGTCCAATGAGCAGTTCTTC.

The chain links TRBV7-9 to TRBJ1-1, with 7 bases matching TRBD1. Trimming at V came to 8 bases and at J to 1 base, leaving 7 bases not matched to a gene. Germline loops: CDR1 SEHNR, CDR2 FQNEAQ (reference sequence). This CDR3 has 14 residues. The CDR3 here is CASLSTGKNTEAFF. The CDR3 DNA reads TGTGCCAGCTTATCGACAGGGAAGAACACTGAAGCTTTCTTT.

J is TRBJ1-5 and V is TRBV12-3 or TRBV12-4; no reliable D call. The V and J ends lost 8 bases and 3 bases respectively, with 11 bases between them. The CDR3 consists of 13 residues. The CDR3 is CASVEVFNQPQHF. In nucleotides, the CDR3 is TGTGCCAGCGTCGAGGTTTTCAATCAGCCCCAGCATTTT.

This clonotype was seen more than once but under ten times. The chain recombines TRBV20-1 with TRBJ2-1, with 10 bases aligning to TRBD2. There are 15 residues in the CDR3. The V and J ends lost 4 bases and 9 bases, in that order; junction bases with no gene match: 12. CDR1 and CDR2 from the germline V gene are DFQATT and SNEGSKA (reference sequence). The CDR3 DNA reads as TGCAGTGCTACAAACCCTACTAGCGGGGTTAGTGAGCAGTTCTTC. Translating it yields CSATNPTSGVSEQFF.

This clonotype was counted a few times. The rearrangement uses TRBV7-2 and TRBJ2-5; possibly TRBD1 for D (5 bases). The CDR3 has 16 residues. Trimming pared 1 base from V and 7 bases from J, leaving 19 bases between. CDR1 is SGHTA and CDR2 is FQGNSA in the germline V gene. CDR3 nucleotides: TGTGCCAGCAGCTTAGTTAGCAGGGTGGATAAAGGGACCCAGTACTTC. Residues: CASSLVSRVDKGTQYF.

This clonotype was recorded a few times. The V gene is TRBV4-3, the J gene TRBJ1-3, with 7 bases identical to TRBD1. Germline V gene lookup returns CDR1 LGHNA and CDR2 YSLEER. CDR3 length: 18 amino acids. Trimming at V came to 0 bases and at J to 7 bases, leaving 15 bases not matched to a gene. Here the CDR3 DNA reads TGCGCCAGCAGCCAAGATCAAATGAAGCAGGGGGGCTTCAACACCATATATTTT. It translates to CASSQDQMKQGGFNTIYF.